This T cell receptor (beta chain) derives from a study of T cell responses to AZD1222 COVID-19 vaccine. Study-wide context: Second-dose groups at about 4 or about 12 weeks were pooled. Overall study results and limits: Clonal diversity may have been underestimated, and the donors were mostly white British, with more females than males. Spike-specific TCRs gained breadth and depth after people received two AZD1222 doses.

This CDR3 spans 17 amino acids. Germline CDR1 is SGHRS and CDR2 is YFSETQ. Trimming took off 0 bases at V and 0 bases at J, with 13 bases between the two ends. With regard to this clone: Its antigen remains unknown.

TCRdb keeps only in-frame clones here, not all; method: immunoSEQ multiplex PCR. The repertoire holds about 110,000 clones, roughly 88% seen once, with about 2.5% in the top ten. This sample comprised peripheral blood, obtained on day 0 of AZD1222 vaccination. The chain joins TRBV5-1 to TRBJ1-3; a weak D match, TRBD1 (6 bases). This TCR was recovered from an adult in good health. Here the CDR3 reads CASSLEQGIRSGNTIYF. DNA of the CDR3: TGCGCCAGCAGCTTGGAACAGGGAATACGCTCTGGAAACACCATATATTTT.